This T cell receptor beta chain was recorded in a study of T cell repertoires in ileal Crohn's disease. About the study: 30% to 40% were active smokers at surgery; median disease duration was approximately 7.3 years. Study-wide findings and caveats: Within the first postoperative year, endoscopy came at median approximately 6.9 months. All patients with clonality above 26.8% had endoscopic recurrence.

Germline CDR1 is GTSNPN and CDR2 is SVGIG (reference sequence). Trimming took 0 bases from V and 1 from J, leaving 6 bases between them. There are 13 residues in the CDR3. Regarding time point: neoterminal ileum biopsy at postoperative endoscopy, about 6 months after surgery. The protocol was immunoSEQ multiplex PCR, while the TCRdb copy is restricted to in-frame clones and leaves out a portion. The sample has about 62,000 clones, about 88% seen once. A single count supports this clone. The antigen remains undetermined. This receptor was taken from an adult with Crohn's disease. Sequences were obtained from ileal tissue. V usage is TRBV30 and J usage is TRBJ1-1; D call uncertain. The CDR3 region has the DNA TGTGCCTGGAGTGTTTACGGGAACACTGAAGCTTTCTTT. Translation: CAWSVYGNTEAFF.